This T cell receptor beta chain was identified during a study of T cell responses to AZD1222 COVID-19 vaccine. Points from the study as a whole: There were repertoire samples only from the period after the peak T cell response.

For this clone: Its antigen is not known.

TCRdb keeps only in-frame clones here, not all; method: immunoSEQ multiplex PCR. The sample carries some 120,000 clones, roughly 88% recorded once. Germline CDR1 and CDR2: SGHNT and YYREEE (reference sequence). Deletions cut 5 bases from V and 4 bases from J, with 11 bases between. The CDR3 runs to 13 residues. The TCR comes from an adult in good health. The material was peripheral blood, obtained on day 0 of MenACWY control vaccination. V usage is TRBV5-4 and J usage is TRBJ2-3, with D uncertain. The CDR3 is CASRPLTADTQYF. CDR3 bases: TGTGCCAGCAGACCACTGACGGCAGATACGCAGTATTTT.